What follows are 23 T cell receptor beta chains derived from one specimen sequenced in a study of CD8 T cells in Susac syndrome. RNA totalling roughly 0.5 to 1 ug underwent reverse transcription with random hexamers. Via MiXCR, TCRdb re-called the immunoSEQ multiplex PCR reads, giving one row per CDR3 protein. The sample includes about 150,000 distinct CDR3 sequences, approximately 95% of them seen just once. Material: CD4+ T cells from PBMCs. The receptors come from a human donor with Susac syndrome.

The chain couples TRBV6-5 to TRBJ2-5; 8 bases align to TRBD2. V dropped 8 bases and J dropped 2; count of bases not matched to a gene: 7. Per germline, CDR1 MNHEY and CDR2 SVGAGI. The CDR3 loop spans 14 amino acids. Here the CDR3 reads CASGRKRGQETQYF. CDR3 bases: TGTGCCAGCGGGAGGAAGCGGGGGCAAGAGACCCAGTACTTC.

V gene TRBV29-1 combines with J gene TRBJ2-7, with D possibly TRBD2 on 6 matching bases. The V and J ends lost 4 bases and 3 bases respectively, with 7 bases between them. Germline CDR1 SQVTM, CDR2 ANQGSEA. CDR3 length: 11 residues. CDR3 sequence (DNA): TGCAGCGTTGGTAGCGGCTACGAGCAGTACTTC. Amino acids: CSVGSGYEQYF.

The V call is TRBV4-1, the J call TRBJ1-2, with D unresolved. In germline, CDR1 is MGHRA, CDR2 YSYEKL. The V gene lost 3 bases and the J gene lost 8 bases, with 16 bases spanning the gap. The CDR3 has 14 residues. DNA for the CDR3: TGCGCCAGCAGCCATCCCGCGGGTCGAGAGGGCTACACCTTC. As protein: CASSHPAGREGYTF.

About this clonotype: One junction end does not reproduce the germline sequence, and a read error may be involved. The chain is built from TRBV14 and TRBJ1-2; D is unresolved. The CDR3 length is 11 residues. Germline V gives CDR1 SGHDN, CDR2 FVKESK. The CDR3 DNA reads as TGTGCCAGCAGCCAAGGAGTGACTCAAGGTTTC. Its translation: CASSQGVTQGF.

V usage is TRBV5-4 and J usage is TRBJ1-1; D remains ambiguous. Germline V lookup: CDR1 SGHNT, CDR2 YYREEE (reference sequence). Trimming took off 0 bases at V and 8 bases at J, with 8 bases between the two ends. The CDR3 runs 12 residues. For the CDR3, the DNA is TGTGCCAGCAGCTTGGAAGGCCAAGAAGCTTTCTTT. Protein product: CASSLEGQEAFF.

This chain joins TRBV29-1 and TRBJ1-2; 11 positions agree with TRBD1. The length of the CDR3 is 14 residues. Per the germline V gene, CDR1 is SQVTM and CDR2 is ANQGSEA. The trim removed 4 bases at V and 5 bases at J, leaving 6 bases unmatched. CDR3 DNA: TGCAGCGTTGTAGGGGACAGGGGGATATATGGCTACACCTTC. This codes for CSVVGDRGIYGYTF.

The chain has TRBV20-1 and TRBJ2-7, with TRBD1 identical over 10 bases. From germline, CDR1 is DFQATT and CDR2 SNEGSKA (reference sequence). This CDR3 is 13 amino acids long. V lost 5 bases, J lost 7 bases, and 8 bases stayed unmatched. This CDR3 is CSAYDRGHAEQYF. CDR3 sequence (DNA): TGCAGTGCTTACGACAGGGGGCACGCGGAGCAGTACTTC.

V and J are TRBV9 and TRBJ1-1; D possibly corresponds to TRBD1 (5 bases). Germline CDR1 reads SGDLS; CDR2 reads YYNGEE. The length of the CDR3 is 13 residues. The germline V and J ends were trimmed by 4 bases and 5 bases, with 12 bases remaining between them. This CDR3 is CASSLGVGTEAFF. The DNA for the CDR3 is TGTGCCAGCAGCTTAGGGGTGGGGACTGAAGCTTTCTTT.

This clonotype appeared once. The chain recombines TRBV5-1 with TRBJ1-3; maybe TRBD1 (5 bases). The CDR3 has 13 residues. The V and J ends lost 5 bases and 2 bases respectively, with 8 bases between them. Germline lookup yields CDR1 SGHRS and CDR2 YFSETQ. In DNA form, the CDR3 reads TGCGCCAGCAGTCAGGGCCCTGGAAACACCATATATTTT. This encodes CASSQGPGNTIYF.

This clonotype was observed a single time. The rearrangement links TRBV7-2 to TRBJ2-5; TRBD2 agrees at 8 bases. V was clipped by 3 bases and J by 5 bases; unmatched bases: 8. This CDR3 comprises 15 residues. Germline CDR1 and CDR2: SGHTA and FQGNSA. DNA for the CDR3: TGTGCCAGCAGCTTCCGGGGGGGGGAGATGGAGACCCAGTACTTC. It specifies CASSFRGGEMETQYF.

The genes are TRBV20-1 and TRBJ2-5; TRBD1 matches 9 bases. The CDR3 loop spans 15 amino acids. After removal of 7 bases from V and 2 bases from J, the junction contained 11 bases not matched to a gene. Germline CDR1 and CDR2: DFQATT and SNEGSKA (reference sequence). The CDR3 reads CSVPGQGLLQETQYF. The CDR3 bases are TGCAGTGTACCGGGACAGGGTCTACTACAAGAGACCCAGTACTTC.

This chain connects TRBV20-1 to TRBJ1-6; TRBD1 might be the D (5 bases). Germline V CDR1 and CDR2: DFQATT, SNEGSKA (reference sequence). This CDR3 is built from 15 residues. Between the trimmed V and J ends, which lost 4 bases and 0 bases, there was a span of 10 bases. The CDR3 sequence: CSAIDRSSYNSPLHF. The CDR3 DNA sequence: TGCAGTGCTATTGACAGAAGCTCCTATAATTCACCCCTCCACTTT.

The chain has TRBV19 and TRBJ2-3; 8 bases align to TRBD1. This CDR3 has 15 residues. The ends lost 3 bases at V and 1 base at J; junction bases unmatched: 3. Looked up from germline, CDR1 is LNHDA and CDR2 is SQIVND (reference sequence). The CDR3 region is CASSIPTGGTDTQYF. CDR3 sequence (DNA): TGTGCCAGTAGTATCCCGACAGGGGGCACAGATACGCAGTATTTT. The full variable domain, rest sourced from reference TRBV19 and TRBJ2-3, is DGGITQSPKYLFRKEGQNVTLSCEQNLNHDAMYWYRQDPGQGLRLIYYSQIVNDFQKGDIAEGYSVSREKKESFPLTVTSAQKNPTAFYLCASSIPTGGTDTQYFGPGTRLTVL.

The V gene is TRBV19, the J gene TRBJ2-2; either TRBD1 or TRBD2 may fit D (6 bases each). The CDR3 covers 15 residues. Germline V gives CDR1 LNHDA, CDR2 SQIVND (reference sequence). V was cut by 4 bases and J by 5 bases, with 14 bases left in between. DNA of the CDR3: TGTGCCAGTAGTAAGGCCCCGGGGGCGACCGGGGAGCTGTTTTTT. It codes for CASSKAPGATGELFF.

The chain employs TRBV6-5 and TRBJ2-5; 11 nucleotides agree with TRBD2. The junction had 10 bases not matched to a gene; V was cut back by 2 bases and J by 5 bases. Germline V gives CDR1 MNHEY, CDR2 SVGAGI. The CDR3 extends over 17 amino acids. CDR3 in amino acids: CASSYQTSGALGETQYF. CDR3 in DNA: TGTGCCAGCAGTTACCAGACTAGCGGGGCCCTCGGGGAGACCCAGTACTTC.

This chain connects TRBV29-1 to TRBJ1-2; a possible D gene is TRBD1 (5 bases). From germline, CDR1 is SQVTM and CDR2 ANQGSEA. V lost 7 bases, J lost 4 bases, and 13 bases lay in between. CDR3 size: 12 residues. CDR3 region: CSASAGPYGYTF. The CDR3 DNA is TGCAGCGCGTCCGCAGGGCCCTATGGCTACACCTTC. The full variable domain, rest sourced from reference TRBV29-1 and TRBJ1-2, is SAVISQKPSRDICQRGTSLTIQCQVDSQVTMMFWYRQQPGQSLTLIATANQGSEATYESGFVIDKFPISRPNLTFSTLTVSNMSPEDSSIYLCSASAGPYGYTFGSGTRLTVV.

The chain recombines TRBV5-6 with TRBJ2-5; no firm D call. Deletions cut 4 bases from V and 1 base from J, with 14 bases between. CDR1 SGHDT and CDR2 YYEEEE come from the germline V gene. This CDR3 contains 15 residues. The CDR3, as DNA: TGTGCCAGCAGCCCCCAGAGGCAGCGCCAAGAGACCCAGTACTTC. Translating gives CASSPQRQRQETQYF.

The chain carries TRBV4-2 and TRBJ1-4; D is undetermined. The length of the CDR3 is 13 residues. Germline values: CDR1 LGHNA, CDR2 YNFKEQ. The V gene lost 0 bases and the J gene lost 4 bases, with 3 bases spanning the gap. The CDR3 here is CASSQDGNEKLFF. CDR3 in DNA: TGTGCCAGCAGCCAAGACGGTAATGAAAAACTGTTTTTT.

This clonotype was picked up a small number of times. The V call is TRBV18, the J call TRBJ1-1; TRBD1 is a possible D gene (5 bases). Germline CDR1 reads KGHSH; CDR2 reads LQKENI. The V gene lost 6 bases and the J gene lost 2 bases, with 10 bases spanning the gap. The CDR3 covers 13 residues. CDR3 in DNA: TGTGCCAGCTCCCAGGGACCTAACACTGAAGCTTTCTTT. Translation gives CASSQGPNTEAFF.

The chain combines TRBV12-3 or TRBV12-4 with TRBJ1-5; 8 bases match TRBD1. Losses at the gene ends were 5 bases for V and 7 bases for J; bases not matched to a gene: 7. This CDR3 is 14 amino acids long. The CDR3: CASSGGQEYQPQHF. In nucleotides, the CDR3 is TGTGCCAGCAGTGGGGGACAGGAATACCAGCCCCAGCATTTT.

The chain links TRBV18 to TRBJ2-3; TRBD1 matches 10 bases. V shed 3 bases, J shed 4 bases, and the junction held 4 bases outside the gene matches. Germline values: CDR1 KGHSH, CDR2 LQKENI. The CDR3 extends over 15 amino acids. CDR3 DNA: TGTGCCAGCTCACCCGGACAGGGGGGCGCAGATACGCAGTATTTT. Amino acids: CASSPGQGGADTQYF.

This clonotype appeared a single time. The V and J genes are TRBV20-1 and TRBJ2-1; D not resolved. The CDR3 is made up of 13 amino acids. Germline loops: CDR1 DFQATT, CDR2 SNEGSKA (reference sequence). V was trimmed by 2 bases and J by 9 bases, leaving 14 bases between them. CDR3 in amino acids: CSARLVRLGEQFF. Written as DNA, the CDR3 is TGCAGTGCTAGACTAGTGAGGCTAGGTGAGCAGTTCTTC.

This rearrangement joins TRBV7-9 to TRBJ1-5; 10 nucleotides match TRBD1. The germline gives CDR1 SEHNR, CDR2 FQNEAQ (reference sequence). CDR3 length equals 14 residues. V lost 4 bases to trimming and J lost 6 bases; unmatched junction nucleotides: 3. The CDR3 loop reads CASSWTGGGQPQHF. CDR3 coding DNA: TGTGCCAGCAGCTGGACAGGGGGGGGTCAGCCCCAGCATTTT.